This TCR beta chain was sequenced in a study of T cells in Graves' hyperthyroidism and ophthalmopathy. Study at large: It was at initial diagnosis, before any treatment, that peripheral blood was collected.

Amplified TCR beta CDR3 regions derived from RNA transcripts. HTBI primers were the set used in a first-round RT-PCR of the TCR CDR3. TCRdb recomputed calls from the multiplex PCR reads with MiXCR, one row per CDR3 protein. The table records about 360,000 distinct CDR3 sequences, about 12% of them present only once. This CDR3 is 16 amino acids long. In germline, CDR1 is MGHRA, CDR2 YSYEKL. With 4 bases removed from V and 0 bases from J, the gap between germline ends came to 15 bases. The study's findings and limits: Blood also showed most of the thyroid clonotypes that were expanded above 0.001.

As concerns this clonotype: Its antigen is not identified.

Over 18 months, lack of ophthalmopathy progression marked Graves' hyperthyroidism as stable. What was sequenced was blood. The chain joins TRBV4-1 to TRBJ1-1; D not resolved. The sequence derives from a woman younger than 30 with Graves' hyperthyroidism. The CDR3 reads CASSLGRVVLNTEAFF. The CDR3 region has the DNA TGCGCCAGCAGCCTGGGGAGGGTAGTTTTGAACACTGAAGCTTTCTTT.